The 9 T cell receptor beta chains presented below share a single source sample, sequenced in a study of vaccination effects on CD4 cells after COVID-19. The method was immunoSEQ multiplex PCR; TCRdb's version includes in-frame clones alone and lacks a portion of them. Among about 71,000 clones listed, 65% to 85% were seen once. Their target antigens are unknown. Antigen-specific CD4+ T cells expanded by the ViraFEST assay with viral peptide pools were then sequenced. At the end of roughly 9 days of culture, CD4+ T cells were isolated. Vaccinated recipients, who were negative for nucleocapsid antibodies, had no history of SARS-CoV-2 infection. This material consisted of CD4+ T cells from PBMCs cultured with HCoV-OC43 spike peptides, taken before COVID-19 vaccination. Sample subset: HCoV-OC43 spike overlapping peptide pool stimulation. These TCRs come from a human donor who received a COVID-19 vaccine.

The rearrangement joins TRBV6-5 to TRBJ1-2; D might be TRBD1 (5 bases). Trimming cost V 5 bases and J 7 bases, with 14 bases left between them. This CDR3 has 13 residues. From germline, CDR1 is MNHEY and CDR2 SVGAGI. The CDR3 region is CASSNGRVFGYTF. CDR3 nucleotide sequence: TGTGCCAGCAGTAATGGCAGGGTCTTTGGCTACACCTTC.

The J gene is TRBJ2-1, the V gene TRBV7-2, with D unclear. Germline V lookup: CDR1 SGHTA, CDR2 FQGNSA. With 5 bases removed from V and 3 bases from J, the gap between germline ends came to 8 bases. The CDR3 has 13 amino acids. The CDR3 sequence is CASSIQNYNEQFF. The CDR3 DNA reads TGTGCCAGCAGCATACAGAACTACAATGAGCAGTTCTTC.

The chain has TRBV5-4 and TRBJ1-1; TRBD1 agrees at 7 bases. J gave up 4 bases and V 4 bases, and 7 bases lay outside the gene matches. Germline-derived CDR1 and CDR2 are SGHNT and YYREEE (reference sequence). CDR3 length: 14 residues. CDR3 sequence: CASSPETGTTEAFF. The CDR3 coding sequence is TGTGCCAGCAGCCCAGAGACAGGGACCACTGAAGCTTTCTTT.

The genes are TRBV27 and TRBJ1-2, with D perhaps matching TRBD1 (5 bases). This CDR3 is built from 17 residues. The germline CDR1 and CDR2 sequences are MNHEY and SMNVEV (reference sequence). The V end was cut by 8 bases, the J end by 8 bases, with 30 bases between. In DNA, the CDR3 is TGTGCCAGCCACGGACAAGACAGACCTTATTTTCTGGGGGGCTACACCTTC. As protein: CASHGQDRPYFLGGYTF.

The chain joins TRBV18 to TRBJ2-3; no definite D call. This CDR3 spans 15 amino acids. Trimming took 1 base from V and 1 from J, leaving 9 bases between them. Germline values: CDR1 KGHSH, CDR2 LQKENI. CDR3: CASSPQGTRTDTQYF. CDR3 bases: TGTGCCAGCTCACCACAGGGAACGCGCACAGATACGCAGTATTTT.

The gene calls are TRBV5-8 and TRBJ2-1; possibly TRBD1 for D (6 bases). CDR1 is SGHTS and CDR2 is YDEGEE in the germline V gene. This CDR3 contains 14 residues. V dropped 4 bases and J dropped 4 bases, with 12 bases sitting between them. For the CDR3, the DNA is TGTGCCAGCAGCCCGGACAGTTTATACAATGAGCAGTTCTTC. It encodes CASSPDSLYNEQFF. Drawing the rest from reference TRBV5-8 and TRBJ2-1, the complete variable domain is EAGVTQSPTHLIKTRGQQATLRCSPISGHTSVYWYQQALGLGLQFLLWYDEGEERNRGNFPPRFSGRQFPNYSSELNVNALELEDSALYLCASSPDSLYNEQFFGPGTRLTVL.

This sequence joins TRBV5-1 and TRBJ2-5; D gene ambiguous. The CDR3 is 12 amino acids. The V and J ends lost 5 bases and 5 bases respectively, with 10 bases between them. CDR1 and CDR2 from the germline V gene are SGHRS and YFSETQ. The CDR3 spells CASRPTDETQYF. The CDR3, as DNA: TGCGCCAGCAGACCAACGGATGAGACCCAGTACTTC.

This clone appeared a few times. This chain links TRBV5-4 with TRBJ2-2; D is ambiguous. Trimming left V 0 bases short and J 6 bases short, with 6 bases between. Germline CDR1 is SGHNT and CDR2 is YYREEE (reference sequence). The CDR3 runs to 13 residues. The CDR3, as DNA: TGTGCCAGCAGCTTGGCAGACGCCGGGGAGCTGTTTTTT. As protein: CASSLADAGELFF.

The chain employs TRBV18 and TRBJ1-2; a possible D gene is TRBD1 (6 bases). The germline V gene encodes CDR1 KGHSH and CDR2 LQKENI. The ends were cut back, 4 bases at V and 5 bases at J, with 17 bases in the middle. This CDR3 is built from 15 residues. The chain's CDR3 is CASSHQGRGAYGYTF. CDR3 in DNA: TGTGCCAGCTCACATCAGGGCAGGGGAGCGTATGGCTACACCTTC. Filled out from reference TRBV18 and TRBJ1-2, the complete variable domain reads NAGVMQNPRHLVRRRGQEARLRCSPMKGHSHVYWYRQLPEEGLKFMVYLQKENIIDESGMPKERFSAEFPKEGPSILRIQQVVRGDSAAYFCASSHQGRGAYGYTFGSGTRLTVV.